The rows below give T cell receptor beta chains drawn from one sample of a study of PD-1 blockade in classical Hodgkin lymphoma. The protocol was immunoSEQ multiplex PCR, while the TCRdb copy is restricted to in-frame clones and leaves out a portion. Of more than 4,000 clones detected, roughly 86% appear once; the ten largest clones hold 13%. The sequencing input was CD8+ T cells from blood. The source of these receptors is a human donor with classical Hodgkin lymphoma. Each CDR3 is given with its conserved first and last residue. The D gene is left open where the match is weak. The size entry is marked missing in some rows and otherwise reads once, few, many or a size class.

cdr3_length	d_call	j_call	v_call	clone_size	cdr3_aa	cdr3_nt
15	NA	TRBJ1-1	TRBV11-1	few	CASSPLTGAASPNEF	TGTGCCAGCAGCCCGCTGACAGGAGCTGCCTCGCCGAACGAATTT
14	TRBD1	TRBJ2-7	TRBV2	NA	CASSELGGGYEQYF	TGTGCCAGCAGTGAATTAGGGGGCGGTTACGAGCAGTACTTC
16	TRBD2	TRBJ2-1	TRBV6-6	once	CASSYGLERELDEQFF	TGTGCCAGCAGTTACGGTCTCGAGCGGGAGTTGGATGAGCAGTTCTTC
16	TRBD2	TRBJ2-5	TRBV5-5	NA	CASSWPWAGVRETQYF	TGTGCCAGCAGCTGGCCTTGGGCGGGAGTTAGAGAGACCCAGTACTTC
15	NA	TRBJ1-4	TRBV5-1	once	CASSLARGRGEKLFF	TGCGCCAGCAGCTTGGCTCGAGGGAGAGGTGAAAAACTGTTTTTT
16	NA	TRBJ1-2	TRBV27	NA	CASRTETGAFNYGYTF	TGTGCCAGCAGAACAGAGACAGGAGCTTTTAACTATGGCTACACCTTC
16	TRBD2	TRBJ2-2	TRBV28	NA	CASSLLAGVVTGELFF	TGTGCCAGCAGTTTATTAGCGGGAGTCGTCACCGGGGAGCTGTTTTTT
16	TRBD2	TRBJ2-3	TRBV7-2	NA	CASSPRTSGGTDTQYF	TGTGCCAGCAGCCCAAGGACTAGCGGAGGCACAGATACGCAGTATTTT
14	NA	TRBJ2-7	TRBV28	once	CASTGTVRGYEQYF	TGTGCCAGCACGGGGACCGTGAGGGGCTACGAGCAGTACTTC
14	NA	TRBJ1-6	TRBV10-3	NA	CAISELQGQTPLHF	TGTGCCATCAGTGAGTTACAGGGTCAGACACCCCTCCACTTT
21	TRBD2	TRBJ2-3	TRBV27	NA	CASSLRLDGVAGTRGTDTQYF	TGTGCCAGCAGTTTACGACTCGACGGGGTTGCCGGGACTAGGGGCACAGATACGCAGTATTTT
16	NA	TRBJ2-3	TRBV7-6	NA	CASSSLPGVNTDTQYF	TGTGCCAGCAGCTCCCTCCCGGGAGTTAACACAGATACGCAGTATTTT
15	TRBD1	TRBJ2-1	TRBV7-9	NA	CASSFRDRGHNEQFF	TGTGCCAGCAGCTTCCGGGACAGGGGACACAATGAGCAGTTCTTC
16	TRBD2	TRBJ2-3	TRBV28	NA	CASSQTSRLVTDTQYF	TGTGCCAGCAGTCAGACTAGCCGCCTTGTCACAGATACGCAGTATTTT
14	NA	TRBJ2-5	TRBV27	NA	CASSRVSKRETQYF	TGTGCCAGCAGCCGGGTTAGTAAACGGGAGACCCAGTACTTC
14	TRBD1	TRBJ1-2	TRBV9	NA	CASSEGQDFYGYTF	TGTGCCAGCAGCGAGGGACAGGACTTCTATGGCTACACCTTC
15	NA	TRBJ1-2	TRBV9	NA	CASSVGLSGDYGYTF	TGTGCCAGCAGCGTAGGATTGTCGGGGGACTATGGCTACACCTTC
17	TRBD2	TRBJ2-3	TRBV5-1	NA	CASSLVLRGRDPDTQYF	TGCGCCAGCAGCTTGGTTCTCCGCGGGAGGGACCCAGATACGCAGTATTTT
18	NA	TRBJ1-2	TRBV2	once	CASSDPRQGLFYTYGYTF	TGTGCCAGCAGTGATCCGAGGCAGGGGTTGTTCTACACCTATGGCTACACCTTC
13	NA	TRBJ1-1	TRBV27	NA	CASSLVSGTEAFF	TGTGCCAGCAGTTTGGTCAGTGGTACTGAAGCTTTCTTT
16	TRBD2	TRBJ2-7	TRBV7-2	NA	CASSPTPLAGGGEQYF	TGTGCCAGCAGCCCGACCCCTCTAGCGGGAGGGGGAGAGCAGTACTTC
14	NA	TRBJ1-2	TRBV2	NA	CASSEVGFDYGYTF	TGTGCCAGCAGTGAAGTAGGGTTCGACTATGGCTACACCTTC
15	TRBD2	TRBJ2-1	TRBV7-2	NA	CASSLWSSGRVEQFF	TGTGCCAGCAGCCTCTGGTCTAGCGGGAGGGTTGAGCAGTTCTTC
13	NA	TRBJ2-2	TRBV27	NA	CASSSWVSGELFF	TGTGCCAGCAGCTCCTGGGTGTCCGGGGAGCTGTTTTTT
17	TRBD1	TRBJ2-3	TRBV27	few	CASSSGTGFSSTDTQYF	TGTGCCAGCAGTTCCGGGACAGGGTTTTCTAGCACAGATACGCAGTATTTT
14	NA	TRBJ1-1	TRBV6-5	NA	CASSYSWRGTEAFF	TGTGCCAGCAGTTACTCGTGGAGGGGCACTGAAGCTTTCTTT
13	NA	TRBJ1-1	TRBV9	NA	CASSVESGTEAFF	TGTGCCAGCAGCGTAGAGTCAGGCACTGAAGCTTTCTTT
15	TRBD2	TRBJ2-1	TRBV28	once	CASSPAGSSYNEQFF	TGTGCCAGCAGCCCAGCGGGGAGCTCCTACAATGAGCAGTTCTTC
19	NA	TRBJ2-1	TRBV7-3	NA	CASSLRPPFERAAYNEQFF	TGTGCCAGCAGCTTAAGGCCTCCTTTTGAGCGGGCCGCCTACAATGAGCAGTTCTTC
15	NA	TRBJ2-3	TRBV7-8	NA	CASSSTSSFPDTQYF	TGTGCCAGCAGCTCCACTAGCAGTTTTCCAGATACGCAGTATTTT
15	TRBD2	TRBJ2-2	TRBV29-1	NA	CSARGLAGEGGELFF	TGCAGCGCAAGGGGACTAGCGGGTGAGGGCGGGGAGCTGTTTTTT
12	NA	TRBJ2-7	TRBV7-9	NA	CASSLGFYEQYF	TGTGCCAGCAGCTTGGGCTTCTACGAGCAGTACTTC
12	NA	TRBJ1-1	TRBV6-6	few	CASTPEAPEAFF	TGTGCCAGCACCCCGGAGGCCCCTGAAGCTTTCTTT
14	NA	TRBJ2-7	TRBV27	NA	CASSLDGGLYEQYF	TGTGCCAGCAGTTTAGATGGGGGGCTTTACGAGCAGTACTTC
18	NA	TRBJ2-2	TRBV21-1	NA	CASSKALASTANTGELFF	TGTGCCAGCAGCAAAGCGCTCGCCTCGACAGCGAACACCGGGGAGCTGTTTTTT
14	NA	TRBJ2-7	TRBV7-8	NA	CASSFYSRIYEQYF	TGTGCCAGCAGCTTTTACAGTAGGATCTACGAGCAGTACTTC
16	NA	TRBJ2-5	TRBV11-3	NA	CASSLGLGPGVETQYF	TGTGCCAGCAGCTTAGGTCTGGGCCCCGGTGTAGAGACCCAGTACTTC
13	NA	TRBJ2-7	TRBV28	NA	CASSSPTSYEQYF	TGTGCCAGCAGTTCGCCCACATCCTACGAGCAGTACTTC
16	TRBD2	TRBJ2-2	TRBV11-3	once	CASSSRLAGGGGELFF	TGTGCCAGCAGCTCCCGACTAGCGGGAGGGGGCGGGGAGCTGTTTTTT
14	NA	TRBJ2-1	TRBV10-2	NA	CASKGRPSYNEQFF	TGCGCCAGCAAGGGACGCCCCTCCTACAATGAGCAGTTCTTC
17	TRBD2	TRBJ2-3	TRBV30	NA	CAGYPGLAGAGTDTQYF	TGTGCCGGTTACCCGGGACTAGCGGGCGCTGGCACAGATACGCAGTATTTT
15	TRBD2	TRBJ2-1	TRBV27	NA	CASRGLAESYNEQFF	TGTGCCAGCAGGGGACTAGCGGAGTCCTACAATGAGCAGTTCTTC
13	NA	TRBJ1-4	TRBV6-5	NA	CASSYSRREKLFF	TGTGCCAGCAGTTACTCGAGGCGTGAAAAACTGTTTTTT
15	TRBD1	TRBJ2-7	TRBV28	NA	CASSHNWDRGYEQYF	TGTGCCAGCAGTCATAACTGGGACAGGGGTTACGAGCAGTACTTC
13	NA	TRBJ2-3	TRBV2	NA	CASGPTRTDTQYF	TGTGCCAGCGGGCCAACACGCACAGATACGCAGTATTTT
15	NA	TRBJ2-7	TRBV25-1	large	CASSFSGSADYEQYF	TGTGCCAGCAGTTTCTCGGGGTCAGCAGATTACGAGCAGTACTTC
13	TRBD1	TRBJ2-7	TRBV29-1	NA	CSAYTGGSYEQYF	TGCAGCGCATATACAGGGGGCTCCTACGAGCAGTACTTC
14	NA	TRBJ2-2	TRBV9	NA	CASSLGHNTGELFF	TGTGCCAGCAGCTTAGGACATAACACCGGGGAGCTGTTTTTT
15	TRBD2	TRBJ2-7	TRBV28	NA	CASSLSVSGGYEQYF	TGTGCCAGCAGTCTATCAGTTTCGGGAGGCTACGAGCAGTACTTC
15	TRBD2	TRBJ2-7	TRBV4-1	few	CASSHRTSGRDEQYF	TGCGCCAGCAGCCATCGGACTAGCGGGAGGGACGAGCAGTACTTC
15	NA	TRBJ1-5	TRBV5-1	NA	CASRPAGDSNQPQHF	TGCGCCAGCAGACCCGCAGGGGATAGCAATCAGCCCCAGCATTTT
11	TRBD1	TRBJ2-5	TRBV30	NA	CAWSVGDRDHF	TGTGCCTGGAGTGTAGGGGACAGGGATCACTTC
13	TRBD2	TRBJ2-7	TRBV5-4	few	CASSISGTSEQYF	TGTGCCAGCAGCATTAGCGGGACCTCCGAGCAGTACTTC
15	TRBD1	TRBJ1-1	TRBV6-5	few	CASSYTGQLNTEAFF	TGTGCCAGCAGTTACACGGGACAGCTGAACACTGAAGCTTTCTTT
13	NA	TRBJ2-1	TRBV7-9	NA	CASSISSSHEQFF	TGTGCCAGCAGCATTTCTAGCTCCCATGAGCAGTTCTTC
12	NA	TRBJ1-1	TRBV19	few	CASSYGNTEAFF	TGTGCCAGTAGTTACGGGAACACTGAAGCTTTCTTT